The clone carrying this TCR beta chain was seen many times. Its target is unknown. Assembly of TCR beta libraries relied on iRepertoire HTBI primers together with Arm-PCR of CDR3 regions. In TCRdb, the multiplex PCR reads were re-called with MiXCR into one record per CDR3 protein. The profile shows over 200,000 distinct CDR3 sequences, about 17% of them singletons. The data stem from a study of regulatory T cells in long-lasting Graves disease. Study outcomes and limitations: Relative to newly diagnosed Graves' patients, persistent ones had lower TCR diversity. Small sample size may have lowered accuracy.

Time point given: newly diagnosed GD, antithyroid drugs for less than 3 months. Extracted PBMC RNA gave rise to the TCR library. In addition, the sample was reused for a study of T cells in Graves' hyperthyroidism and ophthalmopathy. From that second work: In the first-round RT-PCR of the TCR CDR3, the HTBI primer set was used.

The origin of this receptor is a woman aged 30 to 39 with Graves disease. Sequencing used peripheral blood mononuclear cells (PBMCs), obtained at new diagnosis, from a patient treated with antithyroid drugs.

DNA of the CDR3: TGTGCCAGCAGTGAAACAGGTTGCGAGCAGTTCTTC. It specifies CASSETGCEQFF. The chain employs TRBV6-2 or TRBV6-3 and TRBJ2-1; tentative D call: TRBD1 (5 bases). CDR1 and CDR2 from the germline V gene are MNHEY and SVGEGT. The CDR3 is 12 amino acids. Trimming left V 5 bases short and J 10 bases short, with 12 bases between.